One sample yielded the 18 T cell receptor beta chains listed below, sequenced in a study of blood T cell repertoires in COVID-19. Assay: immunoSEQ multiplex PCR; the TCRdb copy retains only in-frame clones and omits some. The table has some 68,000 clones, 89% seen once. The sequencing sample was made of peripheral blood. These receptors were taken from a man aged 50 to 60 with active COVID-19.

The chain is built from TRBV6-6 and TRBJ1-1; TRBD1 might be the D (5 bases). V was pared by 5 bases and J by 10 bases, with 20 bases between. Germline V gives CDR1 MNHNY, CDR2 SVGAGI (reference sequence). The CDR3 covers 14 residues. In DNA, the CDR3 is TGTGCCAGCAGTCACCCCGGGGGGTCCCCGGGAGCTTTCTTT. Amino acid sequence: CASSHPGGSPGAFF.

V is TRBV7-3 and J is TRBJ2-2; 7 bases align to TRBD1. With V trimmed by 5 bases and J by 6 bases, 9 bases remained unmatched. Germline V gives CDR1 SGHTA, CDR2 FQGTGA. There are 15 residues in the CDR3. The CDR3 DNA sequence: TGTGCCAGCAGCCCGGGACAGCCAGGTGCCGGGGAGCTGTTTTTT. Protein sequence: CASSPGQPGAGELFF.

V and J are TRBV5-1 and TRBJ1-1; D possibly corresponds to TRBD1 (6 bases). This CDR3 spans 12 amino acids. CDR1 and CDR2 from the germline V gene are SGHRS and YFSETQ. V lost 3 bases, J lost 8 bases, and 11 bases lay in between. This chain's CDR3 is CASSSRTDEAFF. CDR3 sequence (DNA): TGCGCCAGCAGCTCGAGGACAGACGAAGCTTTCTTT.

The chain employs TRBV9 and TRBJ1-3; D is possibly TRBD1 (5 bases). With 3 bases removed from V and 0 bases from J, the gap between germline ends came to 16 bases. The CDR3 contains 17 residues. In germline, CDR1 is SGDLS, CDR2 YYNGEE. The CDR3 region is CASSAGGVYSSGNTIYF. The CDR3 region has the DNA TGTGCCAGCAGCGCTGGGGGGGTCTATAGCTCTGGAAACACCATATATTTT.

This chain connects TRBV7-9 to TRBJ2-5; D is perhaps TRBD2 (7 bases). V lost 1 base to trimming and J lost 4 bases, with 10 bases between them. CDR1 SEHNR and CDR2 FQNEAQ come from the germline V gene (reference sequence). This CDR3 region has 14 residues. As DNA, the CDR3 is TGTGCCAGCAGCTTAGACAGGGAGGGAGAGACCCAGTACTTC. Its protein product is CASSLDREGETQYF. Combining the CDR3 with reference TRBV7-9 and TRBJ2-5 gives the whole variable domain DTGVSQNPRHKITKRGQNVTFRCDPISEHNRLYWYRQTLGQGPEFLTYFQNEAQLEKSRLLSDRFSAERPKGSFSTLEIQRTEQGDSAMYLCASSLDREGETQYFGPGTRLLVL.

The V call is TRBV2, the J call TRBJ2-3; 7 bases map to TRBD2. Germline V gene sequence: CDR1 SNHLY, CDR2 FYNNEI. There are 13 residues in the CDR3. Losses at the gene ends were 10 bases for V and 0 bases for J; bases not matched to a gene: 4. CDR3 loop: CATGLDSTDTQYF. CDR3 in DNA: TGTGCCACCGGACTAGACAGCACAGATACGCAGTATTTT.

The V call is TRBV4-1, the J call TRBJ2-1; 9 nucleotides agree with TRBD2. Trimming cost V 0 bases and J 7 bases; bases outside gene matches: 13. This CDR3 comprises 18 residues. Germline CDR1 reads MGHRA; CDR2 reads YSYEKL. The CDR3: CASSQEKVTSGSRNEQFF. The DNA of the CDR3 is TGCGCCAGCAGCCAAGAGAAAGTTACTAGCGGGTCCAGGAATGAGCAGTTCTTC.

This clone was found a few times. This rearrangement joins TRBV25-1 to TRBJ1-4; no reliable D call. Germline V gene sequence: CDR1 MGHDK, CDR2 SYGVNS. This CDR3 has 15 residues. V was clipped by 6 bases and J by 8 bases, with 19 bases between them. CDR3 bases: TGTGCCAGCAGGGTCGCGGGCTGGGAAGGGGAAAAACTGTTTTTT. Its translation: CASRVAGWEGEKLFF.

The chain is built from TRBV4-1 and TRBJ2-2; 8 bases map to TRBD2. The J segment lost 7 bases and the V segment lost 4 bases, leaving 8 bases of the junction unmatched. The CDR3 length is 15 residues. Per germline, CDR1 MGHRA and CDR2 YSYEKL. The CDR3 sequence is CASSLAGGPGGELFF. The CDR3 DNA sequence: TGCGCCAGCAGCCTGGCGGGGGGCCCTGGCGGGGAGCTGTTTTTT.

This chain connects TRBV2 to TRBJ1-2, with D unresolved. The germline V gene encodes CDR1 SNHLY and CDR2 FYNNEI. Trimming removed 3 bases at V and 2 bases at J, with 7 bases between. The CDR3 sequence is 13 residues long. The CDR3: CASSEEINYGYTF. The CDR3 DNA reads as TGTGCCAGCAGTGAGGAGATAAACTATGGCTACACCTTC.

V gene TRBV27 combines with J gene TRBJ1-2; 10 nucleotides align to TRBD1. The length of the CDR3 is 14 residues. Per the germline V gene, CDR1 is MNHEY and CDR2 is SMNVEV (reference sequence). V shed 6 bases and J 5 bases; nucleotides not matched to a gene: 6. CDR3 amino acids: CASSPGQGLYGYTF. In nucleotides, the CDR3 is TGTGCCAGCAGCCCGGGACAGGGGTTGTATGGCTACACCTTC.

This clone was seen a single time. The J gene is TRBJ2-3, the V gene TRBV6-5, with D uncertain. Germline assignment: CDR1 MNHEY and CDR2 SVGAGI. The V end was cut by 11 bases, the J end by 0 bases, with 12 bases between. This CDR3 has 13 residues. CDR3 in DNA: TGTGCCCTTAAGTGGCCCAGCACAGATACGCAGTATTTT. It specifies CALKWPSTDTQYF.

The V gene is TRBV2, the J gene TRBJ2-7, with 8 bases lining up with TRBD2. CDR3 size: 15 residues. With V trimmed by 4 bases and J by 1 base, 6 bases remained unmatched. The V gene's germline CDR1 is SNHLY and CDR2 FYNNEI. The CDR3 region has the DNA TGTGCCAGCAGTGCTACTAGCGGAGGTTCCTACGAGCAGTACTTC. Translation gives CASSATSGGSYEQYF.

As DNA, the CDR3 is TGTGCCAGCAGTGGACAGGGAAGGTACGAGCAGTACTTC. It translates to CASSGQGRYEQYF. The rearrangement uses TRBV12-3 or TRBV12-4 and TRBJ2-7, with TRBD1 identical over 8 bases. Trimming removed 5 bases from V and 4 bases from J; junction bases left unmatched: 4. The CDR3 has 13 amino acids.

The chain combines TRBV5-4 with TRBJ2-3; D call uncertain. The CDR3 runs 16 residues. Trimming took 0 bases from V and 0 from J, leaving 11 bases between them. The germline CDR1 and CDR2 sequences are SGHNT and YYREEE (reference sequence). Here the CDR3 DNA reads TGTGCCAGCAGCTTGGAAGCGCGAACTAGCACAGATACGCAGTATTTT. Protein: CASSLEARTSTDTQYF.

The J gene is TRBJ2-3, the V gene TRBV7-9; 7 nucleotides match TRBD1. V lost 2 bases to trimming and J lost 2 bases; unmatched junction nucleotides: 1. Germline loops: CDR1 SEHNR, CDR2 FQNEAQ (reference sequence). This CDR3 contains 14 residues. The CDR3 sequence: CASSLQGDTDTQYF. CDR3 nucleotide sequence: TGTGCCAGCAGCTTACAGGGGGACACAGATACGCAGTATTTT. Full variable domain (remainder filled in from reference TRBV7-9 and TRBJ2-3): DTGVSQNPRHKITKRGQNVTFRCDPISEHNRLYWYRQTLGQGPEFLTYFQNEAQLEKSRLLSDRFSAERPKGSFSTLEIQRTEQGDSAMYLCASSLQGDTDTQYFGPGTRLTVL.

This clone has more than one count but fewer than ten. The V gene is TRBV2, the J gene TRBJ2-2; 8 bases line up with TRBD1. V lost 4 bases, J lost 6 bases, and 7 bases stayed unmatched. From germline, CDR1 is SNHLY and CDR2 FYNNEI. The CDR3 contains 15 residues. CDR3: CASSGGQVWPGELFF. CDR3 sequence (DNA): TGTGCCAGCAGTGGGGGACAGGTTTGGCCCGGGGAGCTGTTTTTT.

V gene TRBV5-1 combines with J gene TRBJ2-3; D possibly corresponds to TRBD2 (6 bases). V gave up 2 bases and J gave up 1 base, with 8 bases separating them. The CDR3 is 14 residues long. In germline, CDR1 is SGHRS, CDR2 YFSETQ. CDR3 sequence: CASSFREGTDTQYF. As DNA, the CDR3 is TGCGCCAGCAGCTTTAGGGAGGGCACAGATACGCAGTATTTT.